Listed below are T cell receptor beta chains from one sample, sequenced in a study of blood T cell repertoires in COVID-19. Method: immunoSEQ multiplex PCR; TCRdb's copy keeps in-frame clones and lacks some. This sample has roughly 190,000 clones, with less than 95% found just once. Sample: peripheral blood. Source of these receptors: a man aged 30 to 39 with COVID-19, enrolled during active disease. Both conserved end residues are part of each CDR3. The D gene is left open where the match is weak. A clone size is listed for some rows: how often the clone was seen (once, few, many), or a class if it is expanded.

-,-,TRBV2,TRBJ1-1,CASDRADGLNTEAFF,TGTGCCAGCGACCGAGCGGACGGCTTAAACACTGAAGCTTTCTTT
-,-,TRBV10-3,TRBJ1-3,CATLSGVDGNTIYF,TGTGCCACCTTAAGCGGGGTAGATGGAAACACCATATATTTT
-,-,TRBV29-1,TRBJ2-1,CSVEQGSLEKQFF,TGCAGCGTTGAACAGGGAAGTCTGGAAAAGCAGTTCTTC
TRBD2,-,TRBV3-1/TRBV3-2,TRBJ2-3,CASSQESRTSGGILFSSDTQYF,TGTGCCAGCAGCCAAGAATCTCGGACTAGCGGGGGTATACTGTTTTCGTCAGATACGCAGTATTTT
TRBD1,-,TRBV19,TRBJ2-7,CASSMGDRVYEQYF,TGTGCCAGTAGTATGGGGGACAGGGTCTACGAGCAGTACTTC
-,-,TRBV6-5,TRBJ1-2,CASSKDSNYGYTF,TGTGCCAGCAGTAAGGACAGTAACTATGGCTACACCTTC
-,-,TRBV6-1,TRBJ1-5,CASSELGRQPQHF,TGTGCCAGCAGTGAGCTAGGAAGGCAGCCCCAGCATTTT
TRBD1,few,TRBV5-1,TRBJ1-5,CASSLGDSNNQPQHF,TGCGCCAGCAGCTTGGGGGACAGCAATAATCAGCCCCAGCATTTT
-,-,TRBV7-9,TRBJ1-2,CASSLATGDDGYTF,TGTGCCAGCAGCCTAGCCACAGGTGACGATGGCTACACCTTC
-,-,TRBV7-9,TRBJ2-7,CASSPQQDSYEQYF,TGTGCCAGCAGCCCACAACAGGACTCCTACGAGCAGTACTTC
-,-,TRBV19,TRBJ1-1,CASSPAPGTEAFF,TGTGCCAGTAGTCCCGCCCCGGGGACTGAAGCTTTCTTT
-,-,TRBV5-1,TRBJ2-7,CASSLLQGSYEQYF,TGCGCCAGCAGCTTGTTACAGGGTTCATACGAGCAGTACTTC
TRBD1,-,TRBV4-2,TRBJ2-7,CASSPPTDRVYEQYF,TGTGCCAGCAGCCCCCCCACGGACAGGGTCTACGAGCAGTACTTC
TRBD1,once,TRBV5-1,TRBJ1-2,CASRGPGTGKGYTF,TGCGCCAGCAGGGGTCCCGGGACAGGGAAAGGCTACACCTTC
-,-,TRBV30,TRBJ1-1,CAWSGVNTEAFF,TGTGCCTGGAGCGGGGTGAACACTGAAGCTTTCTTT
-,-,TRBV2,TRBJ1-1,CASSDIDTEAFF,TGTGCCAGCAGTGATATCGACACTGAAGCTTTCTTT
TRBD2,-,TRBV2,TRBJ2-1,CASSGLLAGGESSYNEQFF,TGTGCCAGCAGTGGTTTACTAGCGGGGGGCGAGAGCTCCTACAATGAGCAGTTCTTC
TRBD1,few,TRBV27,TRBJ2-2,CASSLRGQGAGTGELFF,TGTGCCAGCAGTTTGCGGGGACAGGGGGCCGGGACCGGGGAGCTGTTTTTT
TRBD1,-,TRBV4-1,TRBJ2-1,CASSPGQGSGEQFF,TGCGCCAGCAGCCCGGGACAGGGGTCCGGCGAGCAGTTCTTC
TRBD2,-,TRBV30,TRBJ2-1,CAWTWTSGLNNEQFF,TGTGCCTGGACTTGGACTAGCGGACTGAACAATGAGCAGTTCTTC
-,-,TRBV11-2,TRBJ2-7,CASSLDQQIYEQYF,TGTGCCAGCAGCTTAGATCAACAGATCTACGAGCAGTACTTC
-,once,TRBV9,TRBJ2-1,CASSDRDYNEQFF,TGTGCCAGCAGCGACCGGGACTACAATGAGCAGTTCTTC
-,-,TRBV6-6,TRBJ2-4,CASSPTDSNIQYF,TGTGCCAGCAGTCCGACAGATTCAAACATTCAGTACTTC
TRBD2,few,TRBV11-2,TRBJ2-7,CASSLDWTSGVSSYEQYF,TGTGCCAGCAGCTTAGACTGGACTAGCGGGGTGAGCTCCTACGAGCAGTACTTC
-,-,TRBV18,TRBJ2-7,CASSRDTHSYEQYF,TGTGCCAGCTCTCGGGACACCCACTCCTACGAGCAGTACTTC
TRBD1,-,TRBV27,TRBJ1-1,CASSSWDRAEAFF,TGTGCCAGCAGTTCTTGGGACAGGGCTGAAGCTTTCTTT
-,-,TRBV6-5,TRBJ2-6,CASSLTVSGANVLTF,TGTGCCAGCAGCCTTACAGTCTCTGGGGCCAACGTCCTGACTTTC
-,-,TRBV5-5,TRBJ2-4,CASSPRVGGIQYF,TGTGCCAGCAGCCCGCGGGTTGGCGGCATTCAGTACTTC
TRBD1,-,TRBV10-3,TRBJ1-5,CAISDRGQGNPQPQHF,TGTGCCATCAGTGATAGGGGACAGGGGAATCCTCAGCCCCAGCATTTT
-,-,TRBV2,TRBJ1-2,CASSPQLGPGYGYTF,TGTGCCAGCAGCCCACAGTTAGGGCCAGGGTATGGCTACACCTTC
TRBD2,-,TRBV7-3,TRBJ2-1,CASSLGLAGEQFF,TGTGCCAGCAGCTTAGGACTAGCAGGGGAGCAGTTCTTC
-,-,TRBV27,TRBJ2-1,CASSSISGENEQFF,TGTGCCAGCAGTTCAATCTCAGGGGAAAATGAGCAGTTCTTC
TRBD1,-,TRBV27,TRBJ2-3,CASSKGQGFADTQYF,TGTGCCAGCAGTAAGGGACAGGGGTTTGCAGATACGCAGTATTTT
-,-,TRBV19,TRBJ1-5,CASTDRNQPQHF,TGTGCCAGTACCGACAGGAATCAGCCCCAGCATTTT
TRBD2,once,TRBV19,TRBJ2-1,CASSIPGGGAYNEQFF,TGTGCCAGTAGTATCCCAGGCGGGGGGGCCTACAATGAGCAGTTCTTC
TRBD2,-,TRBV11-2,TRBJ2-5,CASSPGGWASGEETQYF,TGTGCCAGCAGCCCAGGGGGTTGGGCTAGCGGGGAAGAGACCCAGTACTTC
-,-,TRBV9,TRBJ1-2,CASSPRRVADYGYTF,TGTGCCAGCAGCCCCCGAAGAGTCGCCGACTATGGCTACACCTTC
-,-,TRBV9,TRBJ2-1,CASSVTGLKYNEQFF,TGTGCCAGCAGCGTTACGGGACTGAAATACAATGAGCAGTTCTTC
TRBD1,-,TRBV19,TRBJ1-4,CASSEAGTGARGNEKLFF,TGTGCCAGTAGTGAAGCTGGGACAGGGGCAAGGGGAAATGAAAAACTGTTTTTT
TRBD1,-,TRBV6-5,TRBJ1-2,CASRRTGGSLYGYTF,TGTGCCAGCAGAAGGACAGGGGGTTCACTCTATGGCTACACCTTC
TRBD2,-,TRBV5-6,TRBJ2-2,CASSHSGGAFTGELFF,TGTGCCAGCAGCCATAGCGGGGGGGCGTTCACCGGGGAGCTGTTTTTT
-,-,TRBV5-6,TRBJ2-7,CASSSSGSYEQYF,TGTGCCAGCAGCTCTTCGGGATCCTACGAGCAGTACTTC
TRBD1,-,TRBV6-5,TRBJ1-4,CASSYTGAALFF,TGTGCCAGCAGTTACACAGGGGCGGCGTTGTTTTTT
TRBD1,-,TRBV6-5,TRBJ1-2,CASSNRDRGRGYTF,TGTGCCAGCAGTAACCGGGACAGGGGGCGAGGCTACACCTTC
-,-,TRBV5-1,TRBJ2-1,CASSLVGAGDFNEQFF,TGCGCCAGCAGCTTGGTGGGGGCAGGGGATTTCAATGAGCAGTTCTTC
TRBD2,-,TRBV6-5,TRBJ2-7,CASRLTSGANYEQYF,TGTGCCAGCAGGCTCACTAGCGGGGCCAACTACGAGCAGTACTTC
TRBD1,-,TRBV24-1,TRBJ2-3,CATSGGTGATDTQYF,TGTGCCACCAGTGGCGGGACAGGGGCAACAGATACGCAGTATTTT
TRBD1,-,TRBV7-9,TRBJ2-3,CASSLNYRTGLADTQYF,TGTGCCAGCAGCTTAAATTACAGGACAGGGTTAGCAGATACGCAGTATTTT
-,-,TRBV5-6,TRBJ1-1,CASSPGGLPEAFF,TGTGCCAGCAGCCCCGGAGGGCTCCCTGAAGCTTTCTTT
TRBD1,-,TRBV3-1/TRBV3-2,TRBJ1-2,CASSQAWEPGQKYGYTF,TGTGCCAGCAGCCAAGCCTGGGAACCGGGACAGAAATATGGCTACACCTTC
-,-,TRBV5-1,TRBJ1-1,CASSLGEEGTEAFF,TGCGCCAGCAGCTTGGGGGAGGAAGGAACTGAAGCTTTCTTT
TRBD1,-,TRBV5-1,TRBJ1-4,CASSFLGTGDEKLFF,TGCGCCAGCAGCTTCCTCGGGACAGGGGATGAAAAACTGTTTTTT
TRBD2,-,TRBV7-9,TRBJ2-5,CASSIPRDPAGFQETQYF,TGTGCCAGCAGCATACCCAGGGACCCAGCGGGGTTTCAAGAGACCCAGTACTTC
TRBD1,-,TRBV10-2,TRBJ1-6,CASSESRQGGYNSPLHF,TGCGCCAGCAGTGAGTCGCGACAGGGTGGCTATAATTCACCCCTCCACTTT
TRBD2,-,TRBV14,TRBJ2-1,CASSQGVGLAGVREQFF,TGTGCCAGCAGCCAAGGGGTCGGACTAGCGGGGGTGAGGGAGCAGTTCTTC